This passage covers 21 T cell receptor beta chains from one sample sequenced in a study of shared clonotypes between healthy human individuals. The method was immunoSEQ multiplex PCR; TCRdb's version includes in-frame clones alone and lacks a portion of them. The sample contains about 120,000 clones, more than 65% of which appear only once. The sequenced material came from memory CD8+ T cells sorted from blood. Subset meaning: CD45RO+ cells pooled with CCR7-negative TemRA cells. The receptors here all came from a woman in her thirties in good health.

The chain combines TRBV5-1 with TRBJ1-1; D gene ambiguous. Trimming pared 0 bases from V and 0 bases from J, leaving 9 bases between. Germline CDR1 reads SGHRS; CDR2 reads YFSETQ. The CDR3 totals 15 residues. CDR3 coding DNA: TGCGCCAGCAGCTTGGGGGATGTACTGAACACTGAAGCTTTCTTT. Its protein product is CASSLGDVLNTEAFF.

The chain joins TRBV10-3 to TRBJ1-2; a weak D match, TRBD1 (5 bases). Per the germline V gene, CDR1 is ENHRY and CDR2 is SYGVKD. The V and J ends lost 10 bases and 3 bases respectively, with 18 bases between them. This CDR3 has 14 amino acids. CDR3 nucleotides: TGTGCCAGTTCACCGGGACTCCTCCACTATGGCTACACCTTC. This translates into CASSPGLLHYGYTF.

The sample holds many counts of this clone. This sequence joins TRBV7-6 and TRBJ2-7, with D unresolved. The CDR3 length is 12 residues. V lost 3 bases, J lost 5 bases, and 8 bases lay in between. Per germline, CDR1 SGHVS and CDR2 FNYEAQ. CDR3 in amino acids: CASSLFTDEQYF. DNA for the CDR3: TGTGCCAGCAGCTTGTTTACGGACGAGCAGTACTTC.

This chain connects TRBV6-1 to TRBJ1-5; D is undetermined. Germline CDR1 MNHNS, CDR2 SASEGT. V lost 2 bases and J 0 bases, leaving 17 bases between the germline ends. The CDR3 extends over 18 amino acids. CDR3 in DNA: TGTGCCAGCAGTGAAATCTCCCCGGTAGGGAATAGCAATCAGCCCCAGCATTTT. Protein sequence: CASSEISPVGNSNQPQHF.

This chain connects TRBV5-5 to TRBJ2-7; D is undetermined. Germline V lookup: CDR1 SGHKS, CDR2 YYEKEE (reference sequence). The CDR3 length is 13 residues. The V gene lost 0 bases and the J gene lost 2 bases, with 6 bases spanning the gap. In DNA, the CDR3 is TGTGCCAGCAGCTTGGGCCCCACCTACGAGCAGTACTTC. Translating gives CASSLGPTYEQYF.

V gene TRBV2 combines with J gene TRBJ2-1; 9 positions agree with TRBD1. J was trimmed by 7 bases and V by 6 bases; bases with no gene match: 4. Germline V gene lookup returns CDR1 SNHLY and CDR2 FYNNEI. The CDR3 sequence is 13 residues long. As DNA, the CDR3 is TGTGCCAGCAGAGGGACAGGGCAAAATGAGCAGTTCTTC. Its translation: CASRGTGQNEQFF. Drawing the rest from reference TRBV2 and TRBJ2-1, the complete variable domain is EPEVTQTPSHQVTQMGQEVILRCVPISNHLYFYWYRQILGQKVEFLVSFYNNEISEKSEIFDDQFSVERPDGSNFTLKIRSTKLEDSAMYFCASRGTGQNEQFFGPGTRLTVL.

The genes are TRBV7-8 and TRBJ2-2; unclear D gene. Between the trimmed V and J ends, which lost 0 bases and 5 bases, there was a span of 10 bases. Germline-derived CDR1 and CDR2 are SGHVS and FQNEAQ. The CDR3 runs 15 residues. CDR3 residues: CASSLATPRTGELFF. The CDR3 DNA is TGTGCCAGCAGCTTAGCGACACCCAGAACCGGGGAGCTGTTTTTT.

Many counts were recorded for this clone. Other nucleotide sequences from this sample produce the same CDR3. The gene calls are TRBV6-4 and TRBJ1-2; TRBD1 aligns across 7 bases. V was pared by 4 bases and J by 7 bases, with 18 bases of the junction left unmatched. CDR1 MRHNA and CDR2 SNTAGT come from the germline V gene. The CDR3 has 17 amino acids. The CDR3 nucleotides are TGTGCCAGCAGTGTCGCGGCCGAAACAGGGGCCGTCAGTGGCTACACCTTC. Amino acids: CASSVAAETGAVSGYTF.

The chain couples TRBV13 to TRBJ1-2; 9 nucleotides line up with TRBD1. Per the germline V gene, CDR1 is PRHDT and CDR2 is FYEKMQ (reference sequence). Germline trimming cut 5 bases from V and 6 bases from J; bases unmatched to any gene: 4. The CDR3 runs to 13 residues. CDR3 amino acids: CASSQQGAHGYTF. CDR3 nucleotides: TGTGCCAGCAGCCAACAGGGGGCACATGGCTACACCTTC.

This chain connects TRBV6-5 to TRBJ2-1, with D possibly being TRBD2 (5 bases). Trimming shortened V by 2 bases and J by 1 base, and 6 bases separated the two germline ends. The CDR3 consists of 14 residues. Germline lookup yields CDR1 MNHEY and CDR2 SVGAGI. CDR3 amino acids: CASSYSGSYNEQFF. CDR3 DNA sequence: TGTGCCAGCAGTTACAGCGGTTCCTACAATGAGCAGTTCTTC.

The chain uses TRBV4-1 and TRBJ2-6, with D unclear. V lost 0 bases and J 4 bases, leaving 25 bases between the germline ends. Germline V gene lookup returns CDR1 MGHRA and CDR2 YSYEKL. CDR3 length equals 21 residues. DNA of the CDR3: TGCGCCAGCAGCCAAGAAGGTAGAGAACACGCTATCACCCGGGGGGCCAACGTCCTGACTTTC. Protein sequence: CASSQEGREHAITRGANVLTF.

This chain links TRBV7-8 with TRBJ2-7; D may be TRBD1 (6 bases). CDR1 SGHVS and CDR2 FQNEAQ come from the germline V gene. This CDR3 comprises 14 residues. V was trimmed by 5 bases and J by 1 base, leaving 12 bases between them. CDR3 region: CASSLLTGSYEQYF. The CDR3 DNA follows: TGTGCCAGCAGCCTACTGACAGGTTCCTACGAGCAGTACTTC.

V and J are TRBV27 and TRBJ2-7; 16 bases are a match to TRBD2. CDR1 is MNHEY, CDR2 SMNVEV, per germline (reference sequence). The CDR3 length is 17 residues. V gave up 1 base and J gave up 6 bases; unmatched junction bases: 6. DNA of the CDR3: TGTGCCAGCAGTTTATTGGGACTAGCGGGAGGGGGTTTCGAGCAGTACTTC. It codes for CASSLLGLAGGGFEQYF.

This chain joins TRBV13 and TRBJ1-2, with a weak D call TRBD1 (5 bases). The CDR3 is 17 residues long. Germline CDR1 reads PRHDT; CDR2 reads FYEKMQ (reference sequence). Between the trimmed V and J ends, which lost 5 bases and 0 bases, there was a span of 19 bases. CDR3 in amino acids: CASSGGGLLSPNYGYTF. For the CDR3, the DNA is TGTGCCAGCAGCGGTGGGGGACTCCTTAGTCCTAACTATGGCTACACCTTC.

The chain couples TRBV15 to TRBJ2-5; D unresolved. Germline assignment: CDR1 LNHNV and CDR2 YYDKDF (reference sequence). The CDR3 sequence is 16 residues long. V was cut by 0 bases and J by 5 bases, with 16 bases left in between. CDR3 nucleotide sequence: TGTGCCACCAGCAGAGATGCGCGAGATGGTAGGGAGACCCAGTACTTC. Protein product: CATSRDARDGRETQYF.

Of note for this clone: The sample carries other DNA sequences with the same CDR3. The chain couples TRBV2 to TRBJ2-7; tentative D call: TRBD2 (6 bases). V was shortened by 6 bases and J by 2 bases, with 11 bases between the two germline ends. The germline gives CDR1 SNHLY, CDR2 FYNNEI. The CDR3 spans 13 residues. The CDR3 is CASRASEPYEQYF. CDR3 bases: TGTGCCAGCAGGGCTAGCGAACCCTACGAGCAGTACTTC.

This chain uses TRBV6-5 with TRBJ2-7; TRBD1 aligns across 9 bases. This CDR3 region has 16 residues. Germline-derived CDR1 and CDR2 are MNHEY and SVGAGI. Unmatched junction bases numbered 9, after V lost 4 bases and J lost 2 bases. CDR3 coding DNA: TGTGCCAGCAGTTCTCTAGGACAGGGGCTTCCCTACGAGCAGTACTTC. Encoded protein: CASSSLGQGLPYEQYF.

J is TRBJ2-3 and V is TRBV19; tentatively, D is TRBD1 or TRBD2 (5 bases each). The CDR3 length is 14 residues. Germline CDR1 is LNHDA and CDR2 is SQIVND (reference sequence). The V gene lost 3 bases and the J gene lost 5 bases, with 12 bases spanning the gap. CDR3 in DNA: TGTGCCAGTAGTATCCAGGGACCGGGAGATACGCAGTATTTT. Translation: CASSIQGPGDTQYF.

This clone was observed a handful of times. The gene calls are TRBV5-4 and TRBJ1-1, with 8 bases lining up with TRBD1. The V gene's germline CDR1 is SGHNT and CDR2 YYREEE (reference sequence). CDR3 length: 14 residues. With V trimmed by 2 bases and J by 1 base, 1 base remained unmatched. The CDR3 reads CASSFTGGNTEAFF. As DNA, the CDR3 is TGTGCCAGCAGCTTCACAGGGGGGAACACTGAAGCTTTCTTT.

As DNA, the CDR3 is TGTGCCAGCAGCCAAGAGCCCGGGACAGGGGGCGACGAGCAGTACTTC. It encodes CASSQEPGTGGDEQYF. V usage is TRBV4-2 and J usage is TRBJ2-7; 12 bases are a match to TRBD1. Germline loops: CDR1 LGHNA, CDR2 YNFKEQ. Trimming removed 0 bases from V and 5 bases from J; junction bases left unmatched: 5. CDR3 length equals 16 residues.

V is TRBV6-4 and J is TRBJ2-6; D tentatively reads TRBD1 or TRBD2 (5 bases each). Trimming removed 8 bases from V and 0 bases from J, with 14 bases in between. This CDR3 has 16 residues. The germline CDR1 and CDR2 sequences are MRHNA and SNTAGT. This chain's CDR3 is CASSGTEPSGANVLTF. CDR3 sequence (DNA): TGTGCCAGCTCCGGGACGGAGCCCTCTGGGGCCAACGTCCTGACTTTC.